The 25 T cell receptor beta chains below come from one sample, sequenced in a study of Graves' ophthalmopathy and Graves' hyperthyroidism (dated by TCRdb to 2017 to 2018). The sequencer listed for this sample is Illumina HiSeq 2000. For repertoire sequencing, the TCR beta CDR3 regions were amplified from RNA transcripts. A first-round RT-PCR used HTBI primers with the Qiagen OneStep RT-PCR kit, followed by a second-round multiplex PCR, size selection and purification. In TCRdb, the public reads were trimmed at Q25 with fastp and aligned with MiXCR, with productive beta chains retained. Rows are unified per CDR3 protein, each entry keeping the most common DNA and genes. The sample data list about 500,000 distinct CDR3 sequences, and 39% of these were observed just once. The ten largest clonotypes hold roughly 4% of the sample. Sequenced: peripheral blood or thyroid tissue (not recorded which). The receptors stem from an adult man with Graves' hyperthyroidism.

In this sample, this clonotype turned up many times. This chain links TRBV28 with TRBJ2-7; D unresolved. Germline CDR1 reads MDHEN; CDR2 reads SYDVKM. V lost 5 bases and J 4 bases, leaving 9 bases between the germline ends. The CDR3 is made up of 12 amino acids. The CDR3 here is CASSQGWYEQYF. The CDR3 nucleotides read TGTGCCAGCAGTCAAGGCTGGTACGAGCAGTACTTC.

The chain employs TRBV9 and TRBJ1-5; 9 bases align to TRBD1. CDR1 is SGDLS, CDR2 YYNGEE, per germline. CDR3 length equals 14 residues. The J segment lost 10 bases and the V segment lost 8 bases, leaving 13 bases of the junction unmatched. The CDR3 DNA follows: TGTGCCAGTGGACCGGGGGACAGGGACTTACCCCAGCATTTT. Amino acid sequence: CASGPGDRDLPQHF.

This clonotype was observed a few times. The rearrangement joins TRBV19 to TRBJ1-1; D uncertain. The CDR3 totals 12 residues. Germline V CDR1 and CDR2: LNHDA, SQIVND (reference sequence). Trimming cost V 6 bases and J 0 bases, with 5 bases left between them. CDR3 nucleotides: TGTGCCAGTAGACTATTGAACACTGAAGCTTTCTTT. Translated, it gives CASRLLNTEAFF.

This clonotype was recorded at least ten times. V usage is TRBV2 and J usage is TRBJ1-2; D is possibly TRBD1 (6 bases). The CDR3 is made up of 16 amino acids. The V gene lost 3 bases and the J gene lost 6 bases, with 20 bases spanning the gap. CDR1 SNHLY and CDR2 FYNNEI come from the germline V gene. This chain's CDR3 is CASSDQGPTLNDGYTF. CDR3 bases: TGTGCCAGCAGTGATCAGGGGCCTACACTCAACGATGGCTACACCTTC.

This clonotype was observed a few times. V is TRBV7-9 and J is TRBJ2-7; TRBD1 agrees at 11 bases. Germline V lookup: CDR1 SEHNR, CDR2 FQNEAQ (reference sequence). The CDR3 is made up of 14 amino acids. With V trimmed by 3 bases and J by 11 bases, 9 bases remained unmatched. DNA of the CDR3: TGTGCCAGCAGCTTCCGGGACAGGGGGGACTACGAGTACTTC. Translation gives CASSFRDRGDYEYF.

This clonotype was counted only a few times. The chain couples TRBV29-1 to TRBJ2-7; 7 nucleotides agree with TRBD2. The closer fit of TRBJ2-1 to the DNA end suggests the J call may be wrong. The CDR3 has 12 amino acids. Per germline, CDR1 SQVTM and CDR2 ANQGSEA. The CDR3 region has the DNA TGCAGCGTCATAGCGGGTTACAATGAGCAGTTCTTC. As protein: CSVIAGYNEQFF.

The V gene is TRBV15, the J gene TRBJ2-7; D is perhaps TRBD2 (5 bases). Trimming cost V 1 base and J 3 bases, with 10 bases left between them. Germline loops: CDR1 LNHNV, CDR2 YYDKDF (reference sequence). The length of the CDR3 is 14 residues. The CDR3 loop reads CATSRGSTSYEQYF. CDR3 sequence (DNA): TGTGCCACCAGCAGAGGATCAACTAGCTACGAGCAGTACTTC.

This clonotype was detected ten times or more. The genes are TRBV6-6 and TRBJ1-6; D gene ambiguous. In germline, CDR1 is MNHNY, CDR2 SVGAGI (reference sequence). The CDR3 runs to 17 residues. V was trimmed by 7 bases and J by 4 bases, leaving 20 bases between them. In DNA form, the CDR3 reads TGTGCCAGCATTGATACGATGCGGAGCCTATATAATTCACCCCTCCACTTT. It codes for CASIDTMRSLYNSPLHF.

Regarding this clonotype: An end of the junction differs from the germline gene, which may be a read error. The gene calls are TRBV7-9 and TRBJ1-2, with D tentatively TRBD1 (5 bases). CDR3 length: 15 amino acids. Germline V lookup: CDR1 SEHNR, CDR2 FQNEAQ (reference sequence). The DNA for the CDR3 is TGCGCCAGCAGCCAAGTCCCGCGGGGGGAAGATGGCTACACCTTC. It encodes CASSQVPRGEDGYTF.

Only a few counts were recorded for this clonotype. The rearrangement links TRBV20-1 to TRBJ1-6, with 10 bases matching TRBD1. The V gene end was trimmed by 3 bases and the J gene end by 5 bases; junction bases not matched to a gene: 4. Per germline, CDR1 DFQATT and CDR2 SNEGSKA (reference sequence). The CDR3 covers 15 residues. CDR3 in amino acids: CSARQGQGNNSPLHF. The CDR3, as DNA: TGCAGTGCTAGGCAGGGACAGGGGAATAATTCACCCCTCCACTTT.

This clonotype has a count of ten or more. The chain recombines TRBV10-3 with TRBJ2-5; maybe TRBD2 (5 bases). The V end lost 2 bases, the J end lost 5 bases, and 12 bases lay between the germline ends. CDR1 ENHRY and CDR2 SYGVKD come from the germline V gene. CDR3 length: 14 amino acids. CDR3 DNA sequence: TGTGCCATCAGTGAGGACGGCCGAGGGGAGACCCAGTACTTC. It encodes CAISEDGRGETQYF.

Concerning this clonotype: This could be a read error, since a much larger clone is one nucleotide away. A read error is likely, as this CDR3 ends without the conserved phenylalanine or tryptophan. The rearrangement uses TRBV5-1 and TRBJ1-2; maybe TRBD1 (6 bases). Germline V gives CDR1 SGHRS, CDR2 YFSETQ. V was pared by 0 bases and J by 8 bases, with 11 bases between. There are 13 residues in the CDR3. CDR3 region: CASSLEGTLGYTS. The CDR3 DNA reads TGCGCCAGCAGCTTGGAAGGGACACTCGGCTACACCTCC.

The chain has TRBV18 and TRBJ1-2, with TRBD1 matching 7 bases. This CDR3 contains 15 residues. V shed 2 bases and J 6 bases; nucleotides not matched to a gene: 9. Germline V gene lookup returns CDR1 KGHSH and CDR2 LQKENI. The CDR3 region has the DNA TGTGCCAGCTCACCATACACAGGGGTAAAAAATGGCTACACCTTC. It yields the protein CASSPYTGVKNGYTF. Supplemented by reference TRBV18 and TRBJ1-2, the full variable domain reads NAGVMQNPRHLVRRRGQEARLRCSPMKGHSHVYWYRQLPEEGLKFMVYLQKENIIDESGMPKERFSAEFPKEGPSILRIQQVVRGDSAAYFCASSPYTGVKNGYTFGSGTRLTVV.

Comments on this clonotype: A much more abundant neighbour one base away suggests this may be a read error. The chain is built from TRBV5-6 and TRBJ2-1; the match to TRBD2 covers 7 bases. This CDR3 has 14 amino acids. V was pared by 0 bases and J by 10 bases, with 7 bases of the junction left unmatched. The V gene's germline CDR1 is SGHDT and CDR2 YYEEEE. For the CDR3, the DNA is TGTGCCAGCAGCTTGGTTGGGGAGGGCTACGAGCAGTTCTTC. Its protein product is CASSLVGEGYEQFF. Supplemented by reference TRBV5-6 and TRBJ2-1, the full variable domain reads DAGVTQSPTHLIKTRGQQVTLRCSPKSGHDTVSWYQQALGQGPQFIFQYYEEEERQRGNFPDRFSGHQFPNYSSELNVNALLLGDSALYLCASSLVGEGYEQFFGPGTRLTVL.

This clonotype has ten or more counts. This chain joins TRBV5-4 and TRBJ1-1, with TRBD1 identical over 7 bases. Trimming at V came to 4 bases and at J to 5 bases, leaving 8 bases not matched to a gene. Per germline, CDR1 SGHNT and CDR2 YYREEE (reference sequence). The CDR3 is 14 residues long. The CDR3 loop reads CASSPGAGGTEAFF. Written as DNA, the CDR3 is TGTGCCAGCAGCCCCGGGGCAGGGGGGACTGAAGCTTTCTTT.

The chain uses TRBV29-1 and TRBJ2-5; possible D gene TRBD2, 5 bases. The J call may be wrong; the DNA end is better matched by TRBJ2-1. The CDR3 consists of 12 residues. Germline values: CDR1 SQVTM, CDR2 ANQGSEA. The CDR3: CSVVDFPHGQFF. DNA for the CDR3: TGCAGCGTTGTGGACTTCCCCCATGGGCAGTTCTTC.

V and J are TRBV20-1 and TRBJ2-7; no definite D call. Germline-derived CDR1 and CDR2 are DFQATT and SNEGSKA (reference sequence). There are 14 residues in the CDR3. V shed 4 bases and J shed 0 bases, with 13 bases lying between them. In DNA, the CDR3 is TGCAGTGCTACGCCTATCATTAGCTCCTACGAGCAGTACTTC. It is translated as CSATPIISSYEQYF.

Details on this clonotype: Relative to the germline gene, one junction end is altered; a read error may explain this. The chain recombines TRBV2 with TRBJ2-6; TRBD1 matches at 8 bases. The CDR3 totals 14 residues. CDR1 is SNHLY, CDR2 FYNNEI, per germline. The CDR3 protein is CASSGPTGGNVLTF. The CDR3 coding sequence is TGTGCCAGCAGCGGGCCCACAGGGGGCAACGTCCTGACTTTC.

There are many counts of this clonotype. The chain joins TRBV29-1 to TRBJ1-1, with 9 bases fitting TRBD1. Unmatched junction bases numbered 6, after V lost 7 bases and J lost 0 bases. This CDR3 has 14 amino acids. From germline, CDR1 is SQVTM and CDR2 ANQGSEA. The CDR3 protein is CSDRDREMNTEAFF. In nucleotides, the CDR3 is TGCAGCGACCGGGACAGGGAAATGAACACTGAAGCTTTCTTT. The variable domain in full, with the rest retrieved from reference TRBV29-1 and TRBJ1-1, is SAVISQKPSRDICQRGTSLTIQCQVDSQVTMMFWYRQQPGQSLTLIATANQGSEATYESGFVIDKFPISRPNLTFSTLTVSNMSPEDSSIYLCSDRDREMNTEAFFGQGTRLTVV.

Of note for this clonotype: A much larger clone differs from this one at a single base, so this may be a read error. V and J are TRBV11-2 and TRBJ2-7, with D possibly being TRBD2 (6 bases). The length of the CDR3 is 14 residues. V was pared by 4 bases and J by 3 bases, with 13 bases between. Germline V gene data show CDR1 as SGHAT and CDR2 as FQNNGV. The CDR3: CASSSVGGIYEQYF. CDR3 bases: TGTGCCAGCAGCTCCGTTGGGGGGATCTACGAGCAGTACTTC. The variable domain in full, with the rest retrieved from reference TRBV11-2 and TRBJ2-7, is EAGVAQSPRYKIIEKRQSVAFWCNPISGHATLYWYQQILGQGPKLLIQFQNNGVVDDSQLPKDRFSAERLKGVDSTLKIQPAKLEDSAVYLCASSSVGGIYEQYFGPGTRLTVT.

A few counts support this clonotype. This chain joins TRBV20-1 and TRBJ2-7, with 11 bases identical to TRBD1. Germline CDR1 and CDR2: DFQATT and SNEGSKA (reference sequence). The CDR3 is 17 residues long. Trimming at V came to 2 bases and at J to 2 bases, leaving 11 bases not matched to a gene. This CDR3 is CSARTRRDRGDPYEQYF. As DNA, the CDR3 is TGCAGTGCTAGAACTAGAAGGGACAGGGGGGACCCCTACGAGCAGTACTTC.

The chain employs TRBV3-1 and TRBJ1-4; perhaps TRBD1 as D (5 bases). The CDR3 loop spans 14 amino acids. V lost 7 bases to trimming and J lost 5 bases, with 14 bases between them. Germline loops: CDR1 LGHDT, CDR2 YNNKEL (reference sequence). This CDR3 reads CASMIDRTNEKLFF. CDR3 coding DNA: TGTGCCAGCATGATCGACAGAACAAATGAAAAACTGTTTTTT. Using reference TRBV3-1 and TRBJ1-4 for the parts outside the CDR3, the full variable domain is DTAVSQTPKYLVTQMGNDKSIKCEQNLGHDTMYWYKQDSKKFLKIMFSYNNKELIINETVPNRFSPKSPDKAHLNLHINSLELGDSAVYFCASMIDRTNEKLFFGSGTQLSVL.

This chain links TRBV12-3 or TRBV12-4 with TRBJ1-2; TRBD1 is a possible D gene (5 bases). The germline V and J ends were trimmed by 7 bases and 5 bases, with 14 bases remaining between them. The CDR3 sequence is 13 residues long. CDR3 sequence reads: CASTVSGGYGYTF. In nucleotides, the CDR3 is TGTGCCAGCACCGTTAGCGGGGGATATGGCTACACCTTC.

This clonotype was counted ten times or more. The chain has TRBV6-1 and TRBJ2-7; no clear D. Germline CDR1 reads MNHNS; CDR2 reads SASEGT. CDR3 length: 16 residues. V lost 1 base to trimming and J lost 2 bases, with 15 bases between them. The CDR3 is CASSEGVGSFAYEQYF. In DNA, the CDR3 is TGTGCCAGCAGTGAAGGTGTCGGAAGTTTTGCCTACGAGCAGTACTTC.

This clonotype was counted many times. This chain joins TRBV20-1 and TRBJ1-1; D is possibly TRBD1 (6 bases). Trimming stripped 0 bases from V and 11 bases from J, with 10 bases between. The CDR3 runs to 11 residues. The germline gives CDR1 DFQATT, CDR2 SNEGSKA (reference sequence). CDR3 residues: CSAREGQGAFF. The CDR3 DNA is TGCAGTGCTAGAGAGGGACAAGGGGCTTTCTTT.